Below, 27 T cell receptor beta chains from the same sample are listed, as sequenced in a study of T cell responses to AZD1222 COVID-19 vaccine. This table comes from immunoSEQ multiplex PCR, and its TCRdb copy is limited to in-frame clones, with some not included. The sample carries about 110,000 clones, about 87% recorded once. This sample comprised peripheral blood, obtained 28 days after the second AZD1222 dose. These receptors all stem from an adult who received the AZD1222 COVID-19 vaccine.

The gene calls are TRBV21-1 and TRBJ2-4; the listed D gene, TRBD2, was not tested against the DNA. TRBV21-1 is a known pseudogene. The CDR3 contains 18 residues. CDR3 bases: TGTGCCAGCAGCAAAGATACAGCCCAAGATGAGGGCAAAAACATTCAGTACTTC. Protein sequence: CASSKDTAQDEGKNIQYF.

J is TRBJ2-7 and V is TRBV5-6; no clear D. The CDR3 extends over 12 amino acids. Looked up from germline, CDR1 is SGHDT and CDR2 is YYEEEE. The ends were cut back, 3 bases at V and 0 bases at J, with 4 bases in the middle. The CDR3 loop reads CASSSLSYEQYF. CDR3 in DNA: TGTGCCAGCAGCTCCCTCTCCTACGAGCAGTACTTC.

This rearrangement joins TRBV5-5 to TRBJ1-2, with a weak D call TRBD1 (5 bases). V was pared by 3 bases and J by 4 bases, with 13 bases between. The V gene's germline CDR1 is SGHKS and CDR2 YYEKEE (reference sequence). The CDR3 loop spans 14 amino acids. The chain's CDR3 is CASSSGARGYGYTF. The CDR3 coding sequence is TGTGCCAGCAGCTCCGGGGCAAGAGGCTATGGCTACACCTTC. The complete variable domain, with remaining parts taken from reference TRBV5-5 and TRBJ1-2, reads DAGVTQSPTHLIKTRGQQVTLRCSPISGHKSVSWYQQVLGQGPQFIFQYYEKEERGRGNFPDRFSARQFPNYSSELNVNALLLGDSALYLCASSSGARGYGYTFGSGTRLTVV.

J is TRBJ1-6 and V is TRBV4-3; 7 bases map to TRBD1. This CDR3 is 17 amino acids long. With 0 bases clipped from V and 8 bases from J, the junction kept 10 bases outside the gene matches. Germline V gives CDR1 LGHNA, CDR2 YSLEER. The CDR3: CASSQEVLGTVYSPLHF. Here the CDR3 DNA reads TGCGCCAGCAGCCAAGAGGTGCTCGGGACAGTCTATTCACCCCTCCACTTT.

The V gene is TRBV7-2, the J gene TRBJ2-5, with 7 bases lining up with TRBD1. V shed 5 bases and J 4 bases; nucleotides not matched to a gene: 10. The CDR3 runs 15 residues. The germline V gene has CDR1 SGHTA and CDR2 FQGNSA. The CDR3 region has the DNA TGTGCCAGCAGCGAAAGACAGGGTAGTGGAGAGACCCAGTACTTC. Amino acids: CASSERQGSGETQYF. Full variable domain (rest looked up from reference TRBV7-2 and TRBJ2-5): GAGVSQSPSNKVTEKGKDVELRCDPISGHTALYWYRQSLGQGLEFLIYFQGNSAPDKSGLPSDRFSAERTGGSVSTLTIQRTQQEDSAVYLCASSERQGSGETQYFGPGTRLLVL.

The CDR3 sequence is CASSLLAGVSTEAFF. The CDR3 bases are TGTGCCAGCAGCTTATTGGCAGGTGTGTCCACTGAAGCTTTCTTT. The chain links TRBV7-2 to TRBJ1-1; no clear D. The CDR3 runs 15 residues. Germline assignment: CDR1 SGHTA and CDR2 FQGNSA. V was clipped by 2 bases and J by 4 bases, with 14 bases between them. Supplemented by reference TRBV7-2 and TRBJ1-1, the full variable domain reads GAGVSQSPSNKVTEKGKDVELRCDPISGHTALYWYRQSLGQGLEFLIYFQGNSAPDKSGLPSDRFSAERTGGSVSTLTIQRTQQEDSAVYLCASSLLAGVSTEAFFGQGTRLTVV.

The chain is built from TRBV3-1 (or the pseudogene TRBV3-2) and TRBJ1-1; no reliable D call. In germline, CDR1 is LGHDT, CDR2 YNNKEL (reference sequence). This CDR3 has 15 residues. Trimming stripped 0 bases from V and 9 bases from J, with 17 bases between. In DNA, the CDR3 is TGTGCCAGCAGCCAAGAGCGAGGTCAGAACCATAAAGCTTTCTTT. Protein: CASSQERGQNHKAFF.

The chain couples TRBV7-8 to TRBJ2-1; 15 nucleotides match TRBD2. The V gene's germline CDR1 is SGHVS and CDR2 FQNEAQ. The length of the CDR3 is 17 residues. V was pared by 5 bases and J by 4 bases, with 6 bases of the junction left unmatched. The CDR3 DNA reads TGTGCCAGCAGCGTAGGGACTAGCGGGGGGAATTACAATGAGCAGTTCTTC. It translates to CASSVGTSGGNYNEQFF. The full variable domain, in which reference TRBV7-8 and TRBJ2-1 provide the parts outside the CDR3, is GAGVSQSPRYKVAKRGQDVALRCDPISGHVSLFWYQQALGQGPEFLTYFQNEAQLDKSGLPSDRFFAERPEGSVSTLKIQRTQQEDSAVYLCASSVGTSGGNYNEQFFGPGTRLTVL.

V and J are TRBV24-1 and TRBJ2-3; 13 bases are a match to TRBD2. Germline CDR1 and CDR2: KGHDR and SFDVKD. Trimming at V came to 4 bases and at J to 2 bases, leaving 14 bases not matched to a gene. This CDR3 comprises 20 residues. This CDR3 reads CATSDEPGTSGDLITDTQYF. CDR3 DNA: TGTGCCACCAGTGACGAACCCGGGACTAGCGGGGATCTAATCACAGATACGCAGTATTTT.

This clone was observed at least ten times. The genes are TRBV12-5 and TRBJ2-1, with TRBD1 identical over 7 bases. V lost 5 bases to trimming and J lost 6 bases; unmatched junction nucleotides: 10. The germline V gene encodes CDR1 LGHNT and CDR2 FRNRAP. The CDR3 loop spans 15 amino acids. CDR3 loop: CASGRGDSDINEQFF. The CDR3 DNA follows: TGTGCTAGTGGTAGAGGGGACAGCGACATCAATGAGCAGTTCTTC.

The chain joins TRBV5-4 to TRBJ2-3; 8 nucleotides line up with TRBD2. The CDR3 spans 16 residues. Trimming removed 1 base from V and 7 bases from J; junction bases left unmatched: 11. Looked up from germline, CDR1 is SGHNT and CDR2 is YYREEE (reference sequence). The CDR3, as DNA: TGTGCCAGCAGCTTGCGGCGGGACGGGGGGGCAAATACGCAGTATTTT. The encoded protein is CASSLRRDGGANTQYF. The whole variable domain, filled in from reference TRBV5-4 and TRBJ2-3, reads ETGVTQSPTHLIKTRGQQVTLRCSSQSGHNTVSWYQQALGQGPQFIFQYYREEENGRGNFPPRFSGLQFPNYSSELNVNALELDDSALYLCASSLRRDGGANTQYFGPGTRLTVL.

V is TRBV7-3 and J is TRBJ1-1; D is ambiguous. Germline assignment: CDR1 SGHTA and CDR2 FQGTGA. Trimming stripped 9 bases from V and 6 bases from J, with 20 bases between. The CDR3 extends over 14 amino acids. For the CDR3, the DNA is TGTGCCAGAGCGGACCGAGGGAGTTTCGCTGAAGCTTTCTTT. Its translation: CARADRGSFAEAFF.

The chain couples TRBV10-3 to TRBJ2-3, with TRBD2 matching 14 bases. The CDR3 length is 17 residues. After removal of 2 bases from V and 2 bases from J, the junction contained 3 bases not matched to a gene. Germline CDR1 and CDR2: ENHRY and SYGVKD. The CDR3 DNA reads TGTGCCATCAGTGAGGGGACTAGCGGGGGCCTCACAGATACGCAGTATTTT. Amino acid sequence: CAISEGTSGGLTDTQYF.

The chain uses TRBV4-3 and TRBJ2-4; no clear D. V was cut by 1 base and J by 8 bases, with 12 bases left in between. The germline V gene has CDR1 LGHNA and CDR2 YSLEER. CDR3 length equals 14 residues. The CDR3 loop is CASSQAISRDIQYF. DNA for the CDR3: TGCGCCAGCAGCCAAGCGATTAGCAGAGACATTCAGTACTTC.

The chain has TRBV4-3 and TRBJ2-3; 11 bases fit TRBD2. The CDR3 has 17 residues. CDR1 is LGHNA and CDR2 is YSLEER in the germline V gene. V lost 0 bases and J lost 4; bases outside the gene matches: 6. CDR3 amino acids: CASSQEVSSGGSDTQYF. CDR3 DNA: TGCGCCAGCAGCCAAGAGGTGTCTAGCGGGGGGTCAGATACGCAGTATTTT.

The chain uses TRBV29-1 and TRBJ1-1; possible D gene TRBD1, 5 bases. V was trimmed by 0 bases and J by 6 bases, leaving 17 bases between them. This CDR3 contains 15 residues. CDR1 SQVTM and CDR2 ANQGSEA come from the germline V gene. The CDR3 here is CSVEDGGGGIAEAFF. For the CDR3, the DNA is TGCAGCGTTGAAGATGGCGGGGGGGGAATCGCTGAAGCTTTCTTT.

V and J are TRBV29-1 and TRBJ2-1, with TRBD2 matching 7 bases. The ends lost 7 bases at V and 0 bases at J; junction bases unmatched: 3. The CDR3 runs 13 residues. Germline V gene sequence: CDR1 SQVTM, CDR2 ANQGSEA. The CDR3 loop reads CSASGGSYNEQFF. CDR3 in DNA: TGCAGCGCCTCGGGGGGCTCCTACAATGAGCAGTTCTTC.

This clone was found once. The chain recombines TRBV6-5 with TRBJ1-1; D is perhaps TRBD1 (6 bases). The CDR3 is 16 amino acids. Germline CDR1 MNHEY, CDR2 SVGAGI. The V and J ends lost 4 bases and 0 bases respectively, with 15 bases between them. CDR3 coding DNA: TGTGCCAGCAGTTTACAGGGAGGCGGAGTGAACACTGAAGCTTTCTTT. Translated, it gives CASSLQGGGVNTEAFF.

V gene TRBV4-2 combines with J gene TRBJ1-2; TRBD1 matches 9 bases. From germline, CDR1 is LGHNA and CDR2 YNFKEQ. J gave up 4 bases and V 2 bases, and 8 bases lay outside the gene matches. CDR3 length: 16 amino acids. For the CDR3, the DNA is TGTGCCAGCAGCCAACCGGGGACAGGGCCAGTCTATGGCTACACCTTC. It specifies CASSQPGTGPVYGYTF.

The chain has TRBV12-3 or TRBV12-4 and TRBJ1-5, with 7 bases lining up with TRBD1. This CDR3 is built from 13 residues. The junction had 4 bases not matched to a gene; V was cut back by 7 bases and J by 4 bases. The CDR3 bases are TGTGCCAGCACTACACAGGGGAATCAGCCCCAGCATTTT. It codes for CASTTQGNQPQHF.

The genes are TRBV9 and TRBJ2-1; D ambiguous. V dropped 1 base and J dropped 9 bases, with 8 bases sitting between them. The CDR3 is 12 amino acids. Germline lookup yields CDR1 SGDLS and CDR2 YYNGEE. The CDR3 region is CASSVIGGEQFF. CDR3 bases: TGTGCCAGCAGCGTAATCGGTGGTGAGCAGTTCTTC.

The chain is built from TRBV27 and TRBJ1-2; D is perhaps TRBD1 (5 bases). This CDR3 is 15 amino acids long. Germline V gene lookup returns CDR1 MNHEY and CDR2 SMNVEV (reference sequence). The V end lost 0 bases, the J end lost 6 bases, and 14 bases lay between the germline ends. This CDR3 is CASSLSTGRVHGYTF. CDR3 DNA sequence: TGTGCCAGCAGTTTATCGACCGGCAGGGTCCATGGCTACACCTTC.

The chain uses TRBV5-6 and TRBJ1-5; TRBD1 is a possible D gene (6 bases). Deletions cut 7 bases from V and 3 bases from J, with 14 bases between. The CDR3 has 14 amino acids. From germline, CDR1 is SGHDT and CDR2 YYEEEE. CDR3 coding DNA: TGTGCCAGCGTGACAGGACAGTTCAATCAGCCCCAGCATTTT. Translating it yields CASVTGQFNQPQHF.

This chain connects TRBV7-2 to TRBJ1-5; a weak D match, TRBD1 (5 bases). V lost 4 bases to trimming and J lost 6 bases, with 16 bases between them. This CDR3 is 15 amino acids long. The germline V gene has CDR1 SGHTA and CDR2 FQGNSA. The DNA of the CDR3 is TGTGCCAGCAGCTCCAGCCCTCCAGGGACTCAGCCCCAGCATTTT. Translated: CASSSSPPGTQPQHF.

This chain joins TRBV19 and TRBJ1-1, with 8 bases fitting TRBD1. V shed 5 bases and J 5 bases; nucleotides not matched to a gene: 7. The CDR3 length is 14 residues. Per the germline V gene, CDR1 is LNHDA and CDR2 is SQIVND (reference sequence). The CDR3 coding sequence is TGTGCCAGTAGTGCCGGACAGGGTTGGACTGAAGCTTTCTTT. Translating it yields CASSAGQGWTEAFF.

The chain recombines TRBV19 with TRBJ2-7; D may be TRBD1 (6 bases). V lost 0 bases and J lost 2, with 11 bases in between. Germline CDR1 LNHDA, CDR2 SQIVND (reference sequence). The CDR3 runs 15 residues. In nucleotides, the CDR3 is TGTGCCAGTAGTATAGACAGGACAGAGACCTACGAGCAGTACTTC. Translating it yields CASSIDRTETYEQYF.

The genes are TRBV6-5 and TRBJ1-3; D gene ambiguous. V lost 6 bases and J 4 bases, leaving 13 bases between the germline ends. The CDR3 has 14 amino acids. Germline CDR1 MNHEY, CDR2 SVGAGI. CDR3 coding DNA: TGTGCCAGCAGCCGGACGGGGTTGGGAAACACCATATATTTT. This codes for CASSRTGLGNTIYF.